Listed here are 27 T cell receptor beta chains from one sample, sequenced in a study of blood T cell repertoires in COVID-19 (dated by TCRdb to 2020 to 2021). Library creation used the immunoSEQ multiplex PCR assay. TCRdb obtained this table from immuneACCESS and retained in-frame rearrangements with V and J assigned. These tables miss some clones; where compared with another copy, unresolved V genes account for less than half of the shortfall, and the remainder is unexplained. The sample table records just over 300,000 clones; approximately 90% of these occur just once. About 9.9% of the sample is taken by the ten largest. Source material: PBMCs or T cells enriched from blood (not recorded which). The receptors here all came from a woman aged 40-49 years who had recovered from COVID-19.

The rearrangement joins TRBV7-3 to TRBJ1-1, with TRBD1 matching 8 bases. The V gene's germline CDR1 is SGHTA and CDR2 FQGTGA. The V segment lost 5 bases and the J segment 5 bases; nucleotides outside the gene matches: 7. The CDR3 runs to 14 residues. The CDR3: CASSRTGWGTEAFF. The CDR3 region has the DNA TGTGCCAGCAGCAGGACAGGGTGGGGAACTGAAGCTTTCTTT.

The chain combines TRBV18 with TRBJ1-1; D is unclear. V dropped 5 bases and J dropped 1 base, with 23 bases sitting between them. The CDR3 spans 18 residues. In germline, CDR1 is KGHSH, CDR2 LQKENI. The CDR3 reads CASSSQKGTGRTNTEAFF. The CDR3 region has the DNA TGTGCCAGCTCATCTCAAAAAGGAACCGGGAGAACGAACACTGAAGCTTTCTTT.

This chain joins TRBV2 and TRBJ1-1, with D perhaps matching TRBD1 (5 bases). V was pared by 4 bases and J by 2 bases, with 11 bases between. The CDR3 is made up of 14 amino acids. Per germline, CDR1 SNHLY and CDR2 FYNNEI. CDR3 sequence reads: CASSVRQPNTEAFF. The CDR3 DNA sequence: TGTGCCAGCAGTGTGAGACAGCCAAACACTGAAGCTTTCTTT.

V and J are TRBV2 and TRBJ1-4; weak D call: TRBD1 (6 bases). Germline V gene data show CDR1 as SNHLY and CDR2 as FYNNEI. The CDR3 covers 14 residues. The ends were cut back, 6 bases at V and 7 bases at J, with 15 bases in the middle. The CDR3 is CASREQGRGEKLFF. The CDR3 coding sequence is TGTGCCAGCAGGGAACAGGGCCGAGGTGAAAAACTGTTTTTT.

The CDR3 DNA sequence: TGTGCCAGCAGCTTCTCGGGACTAGCGGGGGGTTTCTACGAGCAGTACTTC. It encodes CASSFSGLAGGFYEQYF. The chain uses TRBV7-9 and TRBJ2-7, with 15 bases aligning to TRBD2. The germline gives CDR1 SEHNR, CDR2 FQNEAQ (reference sequence). V gave up 3 bases and J gave up 3 bases; unmatched junction bases: 6. The CDR3 extends over 17 amino acids.

This chain connects TRBV2 to TRBJ2-2, with D perhaps matching TRBD2 (7 bases). The CDR3 loop spans 15 amino acids. Per germline, CDR1 SNHLY and CDR2 FYNNEI. V lost 6 bases to trimming and J lost 3 bases, with 14 bases between them. The CDR3 here is CASSLRGADTGELFF. The CDR3 region has the DNA TGTGCCAGCAGCCTCCGGGGGGCCGACACCGGGGAGCTGTTTTTT.

The rearrangement joins TRBV12-3 or TRBV12-4 to TRBJ2-5, with D perhaps matching TRBD1 (6 bases). CDR3 length equals 13 residues. Trimming cost V 6 bases and J 6 bases, with 14 bases left between them. CDR3 in amino acids: CASSRNRDQTQYF. CDR3 in DNA: TGTGCCAGCAGCAGGAACAGGGACCAGACCCAGTACTTC.

The rearrangement links TRBV6-6 to TRBJ2-7; possibly TRBD1 for D (5 bases). Germline V gene lookup returns CDR1 MNHNY and CDR2 SVGAGI (reference sequence). The CDR3 contains 14 residues. With 7 bases removed from V and 1 base from J, the gap between germline ends came to 14 bases. Here the CDR3 reads CASTPQGASYEQYF. CDR3 sequence (DNA): TGTGCCAGCACCCCTCAAGGGGCGTCCTACGAGCAGTACTTC.

This clone was detected once. The chain carries TRBV4-3 and TRBJ1-5; 10 bases are shared with TRBD1. V lost 0 bases, J lost 7 bases, and 6 bases stayed unmatched. This CDR3 is built from 16 residues. The germline V gene has CDR1 LGHNA and CDR2 YSLEER. The CDR3 sequence: CASSQEPPGQGQPQHF. The CDR3 region has the DNA TGCGCCAGCAGCCAAGAGCCCCCGGGACAGGGGCAGCCCCAGCATTTT.

In this sample, this clone turned up once. The chain couples TRBV11-1 to TRBJ2-7; 14 bases match TRBD2. With 4 bases clipped from V and 3 bases from J, the junction kept 5 bases outside the gene matches. The CDR3 runs to 16 residues. The germline V gene has CDR1 SGHAT and CDR2 FQDESV (reference sequence). The CDR3, as DNA: TGTGCCAGCAGCTGGTTCGGACTAGCGGGAGGCTACGAGCAGTACTTC. Residues: CASSWFGLAGGYEQYF. Filled out from reference TRBV11-1 and TRBJ2-7, the complete variable domain reads EAEVAQSPRYKITEKSQAVAFWCDPISGHATLYWYRQILGQGPELLVQFQDESVVDDSQLPKDRFSAERLKGVDSTLKIQPAELGDSAMYLCASSWFGLAGGYEQYFGPGTRLTVT.

The J gene is TRBJ2-1, the V gene TRBV7-9; 11 nucleotides line up with TRBD2. CDR3 length equals 18 residues. V shed 1 base and J 4 bases; nucleotides not matched to a gene: 9. Germline V lookup: CDR1 SEHNR, CDR2 FQNEAQ (reference sequence). Written as DNA, the CDR3 is TGTGCCAGCAGCTTAGGAATTAACCTAGCGGGAGGTTACAATGAGCAGTTCTTC. Translation: CASSLGINLAGGYNEQFF.

This clone was counted a single time. J is TRBJ2-1 and V is TRBV4-1; maybe TRBD2 (6 bases). The CDR3 runs 15 residues. Trimming took 2 bases from V and 6 from J, leaving 14 bases between them. Germline CDR1 is MGHRA and CDR2 is YSYEKL. The CDR3 bases are TGCGCCAGCAGCCAAAGAGGGACTCTACCCAATGAGCAGTTCTTC. It yields the protein CASSQRGTLPNEQFF.

The J gene is TRBJ2-4, the V gene TRBV7-2; tentative D call: TRBD1 (6 bases). The V end was cut by 2 bases, the J end by 5 bases, with 13 bases between. The CDR3 has 15 amino acids. Germline V CDR1 and CDR2: SGHTA, FQGNSA. The CDR3 loop reads CASSLQLYRENIQYF. CDR3 in DNA: TGTGCCAGCAGCTTACAACTATACAGGGAAAACATTCAGTACTTC.

The V gene is TRBV5-3, the J gene TRBJ2-1, with a weak D call TRBD1 (6 bases). TRBV5-3 carries the ORF label, with uncertain function. This CDR3 spans 12 amino acids. V lost 0 bases to trimming and J lost 10 bases, with 8 bases between them. CDR3 sequence (DNA): TGTGCCAGAAGCTTGGGGGGGCCCGAGCAGTTCTTC. Encoded protein: CARSLGGPEQFF.

The rearrangement links TRBV7-3 to TRBJ2-2; D unclear. CDR3 length: 13 residues. V was trimmed by 5 bases and J by 6 bases, leaving 10 bases between them. From germline, CDR1 is SGHTA and CDR2 FQGTGA. The CDR3 is CASSPTGSGELFF. The CDR3 DNA follows: TGTGCCAGCAGCCCGACTGGGTCCGGGGAGCTGTTTTTT.

A single count supports this clone. V and J are TRBV3-1 (or the pseudogene TRBV3-2) and TRBJ1-4; TRBD1 agrees at 11 bases. Germline CDR1 and CDR2: LGHDT and YNNKEL (reference sequence). CDR3 length equals 18 residues. Unmatched junction bases numbered 6, after V lost 1 base and J lost 2 bases. The CDR3 sequence: CASSQVRTGGATNEKLFF. CDR3 bases: TGTGCCAGCAGCCAAGTGCGGACAGGGGGCGCTACTAATGAAAAACTGTTTTTT.

V gene TRBV7-3 combines with J gene TRBJ1-3, with a tentative D call TRBD1 (5 bases). This CDR3 spans 17 amino acids. Germline lookup yields CDR1 SGHTA and CDR2 FQGTGA. V was trimmed by 5 bases and J by 0 bases, leaving 17 bases between them. CDR3 region: CASSPKRGRYSGNTIYF. CDR3 DNA: TGTGCCAGCAGCCCAAAAAGGGGCAGGTACTCTGGAAACACCATATATTTT.

This clone was recorded only once. This sequence joins TRBV7-9 and TRBJ1-1; TRBD1 aligns across 9 bases. The CDR3 consists of 16 residues. The V segment lost 6 bases and the J segment 5 bases; nucleotides outside the gene matches: 13. Germline V lookup: CDR1 SEHNR, CDR2 FQNEAQ (reference sequence). CDR3: CASRRPGTGQGTEAFF. Written as DNA, the CDR3 is TGTGCCAGCAGACGTCCCGGGACAGGGCAGGGAACTGAAGCTTTCTTT.

CDR3 in DNA: TGTGCCAGCAGCTTCGCCGATATCCGGTCGTCAGATACGCAGTATTTT. It codes for CASSFADIRSSDTQYF. The chain combines TRBV11-3 with TRBJ2-3, with D unresolved. With 3 bases removed from V and 4 bases from J, the gap between germline ends came to 17 bases. Per germline, CDR1 SGHNT and CDR2 YENEEA. The CDR3 length is 16 residues.

The chain links TRBV7-2 to TRBJ1-5, with D perhaps TRBD1 (5 bases). Between the trimmed V and J ends, which lost 5 bases and 0 bases, there was a span of 11 bases. This CDR3 spans 15 amino acids. The germline gives CDR1 SGHTA, CDR2 FQGNSA. The CDR3 protein is CASSLTVLSNQPQHF. CDR3 bases: TGTGCCAGCAGCCTGACAGTTCTTAGCAATCAGCCCCAGCATTTT.

The rearrangement links TRBV28 to TRBJ2-7; TRBD2 agrees at 7 bases. From germline, CDR1 is MDHEN and CDR2 SYDVKM. Trimming at V came to 4 bases and at J to 4 bases, leaving 7 bases not matched to a gene. This CDR3 has 14 amino acids. The CDR3 protein is CASSSPGGSYEQYF. In DNA, the CDR3 is TGTGCCAGCAGTTCCCCCGGCGGGAGTTACGAGCAGTACTTC. The whole variable domain, filled in from reference TRBV28 and TRBJ2-7, reads DVKVTQSSRYLVKRTGEKVFLECVQDMDHENMFWYRQDPGLGLRLIYFSYDVKMKEKGDIPEGYSVSREKKERFSLILESASTNQTSMYLCASSSPGGSYEQYFGPGTRLTVT.

This clone was picked up one time. The genes are TRBV11-3 and TRBJ1-2, with D unresolved. The CDR3 totals 13 residues. Trimming shortened V by 2 bases and J by 1 base, and 5 bases separated the two germline ends. Germline CDR1 and CDR2: SGHNT and YENEEA. The CDR3 sequence is CASSLSNNYGYTF. CDR3 DNA sequence: TGTGCCAGCAGCTTATCCAATAACTATGGCTACACCTTC.

The chain uses TRBV7-3 and TRBJ2-1, with a weak D call TRBD2 (10 bases). This CDR3 has 16 residues. The germline V and J ends were trimmed by 2 bases and 10 bases, with 21 bases remaining between them. From germline, CDR1 is SGHTA and CDR2 FQGTGA. Here the CDR3 DNA reads TGTGCCAGCAGCTTAGGACAGGGGCTAGCGGGAGTCGAGCAGTTCTTC. Translating it yields CASSLGQGLAGVEQFF.

The chain uses TRBV7-2 and TRBJ2-1; TRBD2 aligns across 13 bases. After removal of 5 bases from V and 12 bases from J, the junction contained 13 bases not matched to a gene. Germline CDR1 SGHTA, CDR2 FQGNSA. The CDR3 extends over 16 amino acids. The CDR3 DNA is TGTGCCAGCAGCCCCCCGAGGACTAGCGGGGGAGGGGGGCAGTTCTTC. Translating gives CASSPPRTSGGGGQFF. Looking up the rest from reference TRBV7-2 and TRBJ2-1 gives the full variable domain: GAGVSQSPSNKVTEKGKDVELRCDPISGHTALYWYRQSLGQGLEFLIYFQGNSAPDKSGLPSDRFSAERTGGSVSTLTIQRTQQEDSAVYLCASSPPRTSGGGGQFFGPGTRLTVL.

The V gene is TRBV25-1, the J gene TRBJ1-2, with a tentative D call TRBD1 (5 bases). Trimming removed 3 bases at V and 8 bases at J, with 22 bases between. CDR1 and CDR2 (germline): MGHDK, SYGVNS. The CDR3 runs 16 residues. The CDR3 loop is CASSEQGVRWDQGYTF. DNA for the CDR3: TGTGCCAGCAGTGAGCAAGGGGTCCGATGGGATCAGGGCTACACCTTC.

This chain connects TRBV7-6 to TRBJ1-2; maybe TRBD1 (5 bases). V shed 3 bases and J shed 2 bases, with 19 bases lying between them. The CDR3 consists of 17 residues. In germline, CDR1 is SGHVS, CDR2 FNYEAQ. In DNA form, the CDR3 reads TGTGCCAGCAGCTTTGGGGTTCAGGGAGGGGACAACTATGGCTACACCTTC. Translating gives CASSFGVQGGDNYGYTF.

This chain links TRBV19 with TRBJ2-7; tentatively, D is TRBD1 (5 bases). Germline V gives CDR1 LNHDA, CDR2 SQIVND (reference sequence). The V gene lost 0 bases and the J gene lost 2 bases, with 17 bases spanning the gap. The length of the CDR3 is 17 residues. CDR3 sequence: CASSIETSAGMAYEQYF. CDR3 nucleotide sequence: TGTGCCAGTAGTATAGAAACCTCGGCAGGGATGGCCTACGAGCAGTACTTC.